This TCR beta chain was observed in a study of T cell changes during pregnancy in multiple sclerosis (dated by TCRdb to between 2018 and 2021). Regarding the complete study: The study looked at changes in the T cell repertoire across pregnancy in women with multiple sclerosis.

The CDR3, cysteine through phenylalanine, is 15 amino acids long. Just CDR3 DNA is preserved here, 45 bases in frame from base 1. Trimming accounts for 3 bases at V and 5 bases at J, while the number of junction bases matched to no gene is 6. From a lookup of the germline V gene, CDR1 and CDR2 are SGDLS and YYNGEE. This clone was seen only once. The antigen this receptor binds is unknown. Within one base of it there is no much larger clone, and no base qualities were kept. Library prep was done by the immunoSEQ multiplex PCR assay. TCRdb retrieved this table from immuneACCESS and kept in-frame rearrangements only. Not all clones are present; in checked studies, unresolved V genes account for under half, and no reason is known for the remainder. Across this sample there are over 85,000 clones, with about nine tenths seen only once. The ten most abundant clones make up around 0.78% of the sample.

This receptor chain uses TRBV9 and TRBJ2-1, with 9 middle bases fitting TRBD2. This sequence was found in a female donor in good health, enrolled as a control in a pregnancy study. Material: peripheral blood, obtained in the second trimester of pregnancy. The CDR3 reads CASSGVSGSDNEQFF. Here is the DNA: TGTGCCAGCAGCGGCGTTAGCGGGAGTGACAATGAGCAGTTCTTC.